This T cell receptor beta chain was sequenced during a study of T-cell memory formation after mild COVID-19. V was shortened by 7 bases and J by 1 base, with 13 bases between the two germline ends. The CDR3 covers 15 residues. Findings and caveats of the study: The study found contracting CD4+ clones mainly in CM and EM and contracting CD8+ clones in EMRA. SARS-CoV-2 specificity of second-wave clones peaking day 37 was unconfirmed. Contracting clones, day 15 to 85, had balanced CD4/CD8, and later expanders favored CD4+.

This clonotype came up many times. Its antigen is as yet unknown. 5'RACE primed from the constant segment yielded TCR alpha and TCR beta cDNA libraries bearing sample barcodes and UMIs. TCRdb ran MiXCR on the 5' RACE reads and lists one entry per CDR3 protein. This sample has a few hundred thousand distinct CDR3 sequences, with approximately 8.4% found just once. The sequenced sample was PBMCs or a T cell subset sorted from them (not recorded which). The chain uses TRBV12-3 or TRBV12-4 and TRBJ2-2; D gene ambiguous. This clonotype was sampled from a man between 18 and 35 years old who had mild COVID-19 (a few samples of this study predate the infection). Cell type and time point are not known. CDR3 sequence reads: CASTLRAVNTGELFF. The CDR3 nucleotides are TGTGCCAGCACCCTTAGGGCGGTGAACACCGGGGAGCTGTTTTTT.